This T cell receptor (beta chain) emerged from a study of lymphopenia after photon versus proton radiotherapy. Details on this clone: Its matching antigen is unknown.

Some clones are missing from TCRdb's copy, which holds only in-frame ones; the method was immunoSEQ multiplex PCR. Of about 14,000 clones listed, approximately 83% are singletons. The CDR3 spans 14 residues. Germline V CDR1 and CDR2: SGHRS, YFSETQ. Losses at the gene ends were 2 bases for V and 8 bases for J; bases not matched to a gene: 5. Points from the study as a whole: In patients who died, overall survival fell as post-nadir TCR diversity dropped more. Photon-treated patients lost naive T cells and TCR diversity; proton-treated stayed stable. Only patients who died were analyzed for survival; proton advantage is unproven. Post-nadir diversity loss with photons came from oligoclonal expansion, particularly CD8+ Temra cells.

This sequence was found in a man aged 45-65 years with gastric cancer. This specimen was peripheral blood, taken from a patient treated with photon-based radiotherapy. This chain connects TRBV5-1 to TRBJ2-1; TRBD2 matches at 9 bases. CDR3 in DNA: TGCGCCAGCAGCTTAGGGACTAGCATCGATGAGCAGTTCTTC. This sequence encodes CASSLGTSIDEQFF.